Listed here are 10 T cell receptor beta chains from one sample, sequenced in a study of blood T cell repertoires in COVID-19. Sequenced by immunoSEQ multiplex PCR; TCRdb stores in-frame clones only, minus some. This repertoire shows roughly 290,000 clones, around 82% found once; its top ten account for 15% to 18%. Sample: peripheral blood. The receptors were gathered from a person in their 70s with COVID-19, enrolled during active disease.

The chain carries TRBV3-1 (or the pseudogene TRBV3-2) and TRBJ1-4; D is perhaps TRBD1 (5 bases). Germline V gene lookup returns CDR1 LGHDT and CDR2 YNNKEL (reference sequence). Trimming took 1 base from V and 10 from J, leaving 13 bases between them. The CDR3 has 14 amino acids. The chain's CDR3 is CASSQGTGLGKLFF. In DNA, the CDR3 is TGTGCCAGCAGCCAAGGGACGGGACTGGGAAAACTGTTTTTT.

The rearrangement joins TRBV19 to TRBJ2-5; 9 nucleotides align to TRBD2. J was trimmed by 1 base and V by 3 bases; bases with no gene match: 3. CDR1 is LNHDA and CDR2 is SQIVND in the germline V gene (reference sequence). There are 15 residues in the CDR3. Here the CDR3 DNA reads TGTGCCAGTAGTATCCCAGCGGGGGGCCAAGAGACCCAGTACTTC. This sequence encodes CASSIPAGGQETQYF.

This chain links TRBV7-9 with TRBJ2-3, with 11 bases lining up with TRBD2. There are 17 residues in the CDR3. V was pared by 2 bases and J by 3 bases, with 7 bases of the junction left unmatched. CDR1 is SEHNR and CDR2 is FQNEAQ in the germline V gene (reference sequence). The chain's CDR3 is CASSLTSGGPRTDTQYF. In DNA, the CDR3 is TGTGCCAGCAGCTTAACTAGCGGGGGCCCTAGGACAGATACGCAGTATTTT.

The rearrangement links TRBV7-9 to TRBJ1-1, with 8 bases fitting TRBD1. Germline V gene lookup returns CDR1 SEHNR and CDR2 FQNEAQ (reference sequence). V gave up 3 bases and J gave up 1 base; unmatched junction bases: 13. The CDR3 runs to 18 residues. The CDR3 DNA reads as TGTGCCAGCAGCTTTCGGTTGGGCAGGGGGCTGGCGAACACTGAAGCTTTCTTT. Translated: CASSFRLGRGLANTEAFF.

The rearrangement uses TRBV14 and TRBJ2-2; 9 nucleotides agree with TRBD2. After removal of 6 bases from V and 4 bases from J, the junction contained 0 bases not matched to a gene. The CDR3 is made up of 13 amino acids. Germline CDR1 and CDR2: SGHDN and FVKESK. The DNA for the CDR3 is TGTGCCAGCAGAGCGGGAGGCACCGGGGAGCTGTTTTTT. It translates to CASRAGGTGELFF.

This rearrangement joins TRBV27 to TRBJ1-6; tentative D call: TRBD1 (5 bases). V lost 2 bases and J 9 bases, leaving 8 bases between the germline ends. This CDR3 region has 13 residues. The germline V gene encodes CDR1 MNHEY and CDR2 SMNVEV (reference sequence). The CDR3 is CASSLTGGSPLHF. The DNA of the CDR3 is TGTGCCAGCAGTTTAACGGGGGGTTCACCCCTCCACTTT.

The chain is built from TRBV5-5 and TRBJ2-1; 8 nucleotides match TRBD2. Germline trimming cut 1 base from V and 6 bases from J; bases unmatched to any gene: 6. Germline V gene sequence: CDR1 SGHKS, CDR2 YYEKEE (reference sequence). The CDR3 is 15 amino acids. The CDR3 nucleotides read TGTGCCAGCAGCTTGACGGGACTAGGAGGCAATGAGCAGTTCTTC. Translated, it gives CASSLTGLGGNEQFF.

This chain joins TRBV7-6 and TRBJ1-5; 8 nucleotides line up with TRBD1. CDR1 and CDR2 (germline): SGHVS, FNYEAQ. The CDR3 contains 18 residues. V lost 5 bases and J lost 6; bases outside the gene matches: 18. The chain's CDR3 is CASSGTGPGEGLGQPQHF. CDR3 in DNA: TGTGCCAGCAGCGGGACAGGTCCGGGGGAAGGGCTCGGTCAGCCCCAGCATTTT.

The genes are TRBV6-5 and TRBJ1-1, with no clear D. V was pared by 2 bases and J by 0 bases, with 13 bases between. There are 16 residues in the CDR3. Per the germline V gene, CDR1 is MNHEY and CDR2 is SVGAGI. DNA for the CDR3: TGTGCCAGCAGTTACGCTCGTGAGATCTTGAACACTGAAGCTTTCTTT. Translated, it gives CASSYAREILNTEAFF.

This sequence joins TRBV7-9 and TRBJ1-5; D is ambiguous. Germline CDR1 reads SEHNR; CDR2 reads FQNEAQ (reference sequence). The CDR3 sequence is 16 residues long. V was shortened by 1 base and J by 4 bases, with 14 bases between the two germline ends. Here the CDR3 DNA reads TGTGCCAGCAGCTTAGGTTGGTCGGGTGGGAATCAGCCCCAGCATTTT. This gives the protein CASSLGWSGGNQPQHF.